The T cell receptor beta chain described here comes from a study of identical twins. Via MiXCR, TCRdb re-called the 5' RACE reads, giving one row per CDR3 protein. The sample yields approximately 1.8 million distinct CDR3 sequences, less than 40% seen once. The CDR3 sequence is 17 residues long. The ends were cut back, 0 bases at V and 0 bases at J, with 12 bases in the middle. Germline lookup yields CDR1 MGHRA and CDR2 YSYEKL. The TCR comes from a newborn girl in good health. Sequenced input: cord blood. The V gene is TRBV4-1, the J gene TRBJ2-4; D is uncertain. In DNA, the CDR3 is TGCGCCAGCAGCCAAGAACAGCATTTGATAGCCAAAAACATTCAGTACTTC. Translation: CASSQEQHLIAKNIQYF.